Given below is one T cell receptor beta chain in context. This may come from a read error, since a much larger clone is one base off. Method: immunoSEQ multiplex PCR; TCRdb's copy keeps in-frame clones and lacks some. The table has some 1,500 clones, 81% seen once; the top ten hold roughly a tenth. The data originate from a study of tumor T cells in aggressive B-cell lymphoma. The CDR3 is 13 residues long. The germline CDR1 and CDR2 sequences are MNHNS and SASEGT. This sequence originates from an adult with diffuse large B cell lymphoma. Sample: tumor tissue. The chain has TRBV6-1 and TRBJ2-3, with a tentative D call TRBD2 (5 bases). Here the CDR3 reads CATSPDWSDTQYF. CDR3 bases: TGTGCCACCAGTCCGGACTGGTCGGATACGCAGTATTTT.